This T cell receptor (beta chain) stems from a study of OX40 agonist ivuxolimab in advanced cancers. At the level of the study: Patients were treated with intravenous ivuxolimab, dosed at 0.01 to 10 mg/kg and infused every 2 weeks. Study-wide points: Relative to CD4+, CD8+ T cells held more expanded clones on average.

Some clones are missing from TCRdb's copy, which holds only in-frame ones; the method was immunoSEQ multiplex PCR. The data hold 73,000 or so clones, with 88% observed a single time. Regarding this clone: The antigen remains unidentified.

Sequencing used CD4+ or CD8+ T cells sorted from blood, obtained in a trial of the OX40 agonist ivuxolimab. This sequence originates from an adult with an advanced solid tumor such as melanoma, head and neck, liver or kidney cancer.

This CDR3 is CASSPTSDNEQFF. The CDR3 DNA follows: TGCGCCAGCAGCCCGACTAGCGACAATGAGCAGTTCTTC. The rearrangement joins TRBV5-1 to TRBJ2-1, with 8 bases fitting TRBD2. There are 13 residues in the CDR3. V shed 4 bases and J 5 bases; nucleotides not matched to a gene: 2. Per germline, CDR1 SGHRS and CDR2 YFSETQ.